This T cell receptor beta chain is from a study of beta chain features in type 1 diabetes. The study, taken as a whole, reports: Sequencing from cDNA could over-represent high-TCR-expressing cells. VDJ junctions from type 1 diabetes patients carried fewer insertions and larger deletions.

Expressed TCRB transcripts got sequenced, as all isolated RNA was reverse transcribed. The repertoire was sequenced with immunoSEQ multiplex PCR; TCRdb's copy has only in-frame clones and lacks some. The sample holds about 250,000 clones, over 12% seen once. Germline V CDR1 and CDR2: SEHNR, FQNEAQ (reference sequence). The germline V and J ends were trimmed by 1 base and 3 bases, with 13 bases remaining between them. The CDR3 is 15 residues long. As to this clone: Its antigen is unknown.

The sequenced material came from naive CD4+ T cells from blood. This clonotype was obtained from a woman between 35 and 50 years old in good health. The rearrangement links TRBV7-9 to TRBJ2-7; D possibly corresponds to TRBD2 (7 bases). This CDR3 is CASSLEGGAFYEQYF. For the CDR3, the DNA is TGTGCCAGCAGCTTAGAAGGGGGGGCGTTCTACGAGCAGTACTTC.